This TCR beta chain is drawn from a study of cytomegalovirus exposure and HLA in healthy donors. In the study overall: Samples from HLA-typed donors yielded approximately 88 million unique TCRs in an early data release.

Both 60 Vbeta primers and 13 Jbeta primers went into the PCR. TCRdb's copy holds only in-frame clones and misses some; the assay was immunoSEQ multiplex PCR. The sample contains 140,000 to 150,000 clones, approximately 68% of which appear only once. Overall study findings and caveats: The majority of CMV-associated TCR beta chains were reported as apparently HLA-restricted in a later analysis. TCR beta V- and J-gene trimming was later associated with a missense DCLRE1C variant. According to an earlier analysis, most TCR beta V segments yielded productive rearrangements about 87% or about 30% of the time.

With respect to this clone: No antigen is known for it.

Sequenced material: PBMCs. The receptor's source is a man in his fifties or sixties in good health and CMV-seronegative.

Here the CDR3 reads CASRLAGAGANVLTF. CDR3 in DNA: TGTGCCAGCAGGCTGGCGGGGGCTGGGGCCAACGTCCTGACTTTC. The V gene is TRBV6-1, the J gene TRBJ2-6; 7 bases are a match to TRBD2. The CDR3 sequence is 15 residues long. Trimming at V came to 6 bases and at J to 2 bases, leaving 4 bases not matched to a gene. Germline lookup yields CDR1 MNHNS and CDR2 SASEGT.